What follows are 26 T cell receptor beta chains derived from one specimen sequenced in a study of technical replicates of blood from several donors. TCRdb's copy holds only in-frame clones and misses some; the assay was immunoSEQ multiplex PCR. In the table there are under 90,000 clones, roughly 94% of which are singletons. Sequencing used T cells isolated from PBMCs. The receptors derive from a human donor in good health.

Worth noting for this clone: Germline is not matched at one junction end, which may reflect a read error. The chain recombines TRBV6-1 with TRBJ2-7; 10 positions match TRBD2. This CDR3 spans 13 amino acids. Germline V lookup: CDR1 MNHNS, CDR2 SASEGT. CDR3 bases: TGTGCCAGCAGTACCCGAGCGGGAGGGCCGAGGGACTTC. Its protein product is CASSTRAGGPRDF.

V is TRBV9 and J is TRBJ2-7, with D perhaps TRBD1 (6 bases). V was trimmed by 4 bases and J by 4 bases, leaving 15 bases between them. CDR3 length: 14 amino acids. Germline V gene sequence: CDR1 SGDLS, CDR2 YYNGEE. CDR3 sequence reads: CASSFSGTNYEQYF. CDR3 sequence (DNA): TGTGCCAGCAGCTTCTCCGGGACAAATTACGAGCAGTACTTC.

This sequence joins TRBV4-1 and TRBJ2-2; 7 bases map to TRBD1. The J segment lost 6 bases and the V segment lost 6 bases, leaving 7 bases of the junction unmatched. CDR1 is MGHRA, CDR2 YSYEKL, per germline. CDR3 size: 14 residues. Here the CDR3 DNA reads TGCGCCAGCAGGGCAACAGGGGCCGCCGGGGAGCTGTTTTTT. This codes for CASRATGAAGELFF.

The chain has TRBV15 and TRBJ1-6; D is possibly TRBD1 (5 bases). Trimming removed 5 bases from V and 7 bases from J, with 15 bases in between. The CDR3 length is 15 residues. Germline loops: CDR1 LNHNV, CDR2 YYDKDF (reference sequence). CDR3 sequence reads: CATSGRGSLNSPLHF. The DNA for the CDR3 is TGTGCCACCAGCGGGAGGGGATCCCTAAATTCACCCCTCCACTTT. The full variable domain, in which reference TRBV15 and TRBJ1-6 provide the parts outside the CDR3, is DAMVIQNPRYQVTQFGKPVTLSCSQTLNHNVMYWYQQKSSQAPKLLFHYYDKDFNNEADTPDNFQSRRPNTSFCFLDIRSPGLGDTAMYLCATSGRGSLNSPLHFGNGTRLTVT.

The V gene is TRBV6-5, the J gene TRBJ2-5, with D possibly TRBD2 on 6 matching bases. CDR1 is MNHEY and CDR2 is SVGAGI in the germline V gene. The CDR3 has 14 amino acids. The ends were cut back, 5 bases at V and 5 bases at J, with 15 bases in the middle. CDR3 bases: TGTGCCAGCAGTCCGGGACTCCTTTGGGAGACCCAGTACTTC. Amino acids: CASSPGLLWETQYF.

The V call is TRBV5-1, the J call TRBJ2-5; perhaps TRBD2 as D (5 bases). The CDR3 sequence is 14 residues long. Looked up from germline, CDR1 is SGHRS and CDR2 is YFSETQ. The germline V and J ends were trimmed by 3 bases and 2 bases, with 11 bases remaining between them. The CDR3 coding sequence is TGCGCCAGCAGCTCGGGCGCGGGTCAAGAGACCCAGTACTTC. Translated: CASSSGAGQETQYF.

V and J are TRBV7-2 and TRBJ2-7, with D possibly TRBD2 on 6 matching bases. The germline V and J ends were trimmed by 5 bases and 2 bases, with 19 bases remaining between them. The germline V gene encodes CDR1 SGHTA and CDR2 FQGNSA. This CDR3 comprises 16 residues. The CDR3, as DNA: TGTGCCAGCAGCCCCACAGCCGGGACTCCCGCCTACGAGCAGTACTTC. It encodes CASSPTAGTPAYEQYF. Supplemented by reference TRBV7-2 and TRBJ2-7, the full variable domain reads GAGVSQSPSNKVTEKGKDVELRCDPISGHTALYWYRQSLGQGLEFLIYFQGNSAPDKSGLPSDRFSAERTGGSVSTLTIQRTQQEDSAVYLCASSPTAGTPAYEQYFGPGTRLTVT.

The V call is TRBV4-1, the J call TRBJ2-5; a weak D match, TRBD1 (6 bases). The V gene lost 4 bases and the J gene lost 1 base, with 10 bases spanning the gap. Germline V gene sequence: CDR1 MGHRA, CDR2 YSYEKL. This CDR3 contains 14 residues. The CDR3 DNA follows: TGCGCCAGCAGCCTCCGGGACATCCAAGAGACCCAGTACTTC. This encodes CASSLRDIQETQYF.

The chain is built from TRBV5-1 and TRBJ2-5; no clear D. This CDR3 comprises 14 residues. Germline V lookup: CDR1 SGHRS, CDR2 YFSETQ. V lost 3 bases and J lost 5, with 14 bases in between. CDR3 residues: CASSSGLVLETQYF. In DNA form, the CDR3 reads TGCGCCAGCAGCTCCGGCCTAGTCCTGGAGACCCAGTACTTC.

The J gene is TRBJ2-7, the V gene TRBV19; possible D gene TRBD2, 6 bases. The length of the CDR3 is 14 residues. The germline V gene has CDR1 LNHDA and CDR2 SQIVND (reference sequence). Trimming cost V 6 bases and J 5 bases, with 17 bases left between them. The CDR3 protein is CASSSGRGADEQYF. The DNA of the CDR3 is TGTGCCAGTAGCTCCGGACGCGGGGCTGACGAGCAGTACTTC.

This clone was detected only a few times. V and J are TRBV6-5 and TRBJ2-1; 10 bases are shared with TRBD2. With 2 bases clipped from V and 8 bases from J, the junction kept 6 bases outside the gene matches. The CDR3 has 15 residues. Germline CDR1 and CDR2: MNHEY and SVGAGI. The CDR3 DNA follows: TGTGCCAGCAGTTACCCTAGCGGGAGCATCGATGAGCAGTTCTTC. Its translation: CASSYPSGSIDEQFF.

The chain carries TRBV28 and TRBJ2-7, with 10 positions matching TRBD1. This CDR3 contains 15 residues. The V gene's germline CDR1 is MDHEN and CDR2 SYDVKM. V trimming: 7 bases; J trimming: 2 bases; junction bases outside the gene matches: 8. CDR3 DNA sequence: TGTGCCAGCACCACGGCGGGACAGGGGACCTACGAGCAGTACTTC. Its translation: CASTTAGQGTYEQYF.

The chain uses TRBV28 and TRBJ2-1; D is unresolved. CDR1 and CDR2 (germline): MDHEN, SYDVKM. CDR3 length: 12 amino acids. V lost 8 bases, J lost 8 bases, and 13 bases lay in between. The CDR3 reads CASLSLLDEQFF. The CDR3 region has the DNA TGTGCCAGCCTAAGCCTATTAGATGAGCAGTTCTTC.

CDR3 coding DNA: TGCGCCAGCAGCCGCGGAGGGAATGAGCAGTTCTTC. This translates into CASSRGGNEQFF. This chain joins TRBV4-1 and TRBJ2-1, with a weak D call TRBD2 (6 bases). The germline CDR1 and CDR2 sequences are MGHRA and YSYEKL. V was trimmed by 4 bases and J by 7 bases, leaving 8 bases between them. The CDR3 contains 12 residues.

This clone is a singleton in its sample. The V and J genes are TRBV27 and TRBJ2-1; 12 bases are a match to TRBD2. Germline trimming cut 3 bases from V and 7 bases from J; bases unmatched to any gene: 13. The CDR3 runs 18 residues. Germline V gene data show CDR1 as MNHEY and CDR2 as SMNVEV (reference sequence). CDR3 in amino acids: CASSLSLWLAGGWNEQFF. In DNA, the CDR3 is TGTGCCAGCAGTTTGTCTCTCTGGCTAGCGGGGGGGTGGAATGAGCAGTTCTTC.

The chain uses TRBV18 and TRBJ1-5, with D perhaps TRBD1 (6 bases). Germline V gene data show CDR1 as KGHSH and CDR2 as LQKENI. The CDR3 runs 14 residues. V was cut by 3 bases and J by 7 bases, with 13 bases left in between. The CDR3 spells CASSPGAGAQPQHF. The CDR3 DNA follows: TGTGCCAGCTCACCCGGAGCAGGGGCCCAGCCCCAGCATTTT.

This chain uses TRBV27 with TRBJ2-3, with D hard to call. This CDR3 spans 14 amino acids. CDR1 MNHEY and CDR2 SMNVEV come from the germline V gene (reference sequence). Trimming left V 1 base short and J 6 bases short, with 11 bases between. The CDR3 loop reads CASSLFPGGDTQYF. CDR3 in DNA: TGTGCCAGCAGTTTATTTCCGGGTGGTGATACGCAGTATTTT.

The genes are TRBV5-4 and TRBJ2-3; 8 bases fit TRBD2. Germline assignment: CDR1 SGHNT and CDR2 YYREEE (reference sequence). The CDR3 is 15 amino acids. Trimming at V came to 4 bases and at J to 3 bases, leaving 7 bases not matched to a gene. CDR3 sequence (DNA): TGTGCCAGCAGCCCAGGACTAGCCAGAACAGATACGCAGTATTTT. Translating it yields CASSPGLARTDTQYF. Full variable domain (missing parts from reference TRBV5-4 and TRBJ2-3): ETGVTQSPTHLIKTRGQQVTLRCSSQSGHNTVSWYQQALGQGPQFIFQYYREEENGRGNFPPRFSGLQFPNYSSELNVNALELDDSALYLCASSPGLARTDTQYFGPGTRLTVL.

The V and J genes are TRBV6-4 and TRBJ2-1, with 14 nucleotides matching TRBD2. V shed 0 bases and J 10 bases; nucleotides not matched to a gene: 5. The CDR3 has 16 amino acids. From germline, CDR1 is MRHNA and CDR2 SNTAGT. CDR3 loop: CASSDSMGTSGGEQFF. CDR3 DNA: TGTGCCAGCAGTGACTCGATGGGGACTAGCGGGGGAGAGCAGTTCTTC.

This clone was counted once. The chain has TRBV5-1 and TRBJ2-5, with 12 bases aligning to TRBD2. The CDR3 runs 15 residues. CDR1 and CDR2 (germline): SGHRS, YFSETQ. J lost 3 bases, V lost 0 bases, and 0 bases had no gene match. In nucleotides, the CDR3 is TGCGCCAGCAGCTTGGGGACTAGCGGGGAAGAGACCCAGTACTTC. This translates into CASSLGTSGEETQYF.

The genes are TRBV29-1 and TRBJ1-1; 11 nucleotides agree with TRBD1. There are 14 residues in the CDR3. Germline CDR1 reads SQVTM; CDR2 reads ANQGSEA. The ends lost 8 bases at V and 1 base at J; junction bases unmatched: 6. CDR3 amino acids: CSFRTGGSNTEAFF. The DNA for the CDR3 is TGCAGCTTCAGGACAGGGGGCTCGAACACTGAAGCTTTCTTT.

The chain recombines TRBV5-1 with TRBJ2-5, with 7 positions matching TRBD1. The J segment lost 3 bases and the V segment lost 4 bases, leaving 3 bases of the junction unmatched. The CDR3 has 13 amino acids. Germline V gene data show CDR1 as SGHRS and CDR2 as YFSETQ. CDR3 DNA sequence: TGCGCCAGCAGCGGGACAGATGAAGAGACCCAGTACTTC. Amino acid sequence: CASSGTDEETQYF.

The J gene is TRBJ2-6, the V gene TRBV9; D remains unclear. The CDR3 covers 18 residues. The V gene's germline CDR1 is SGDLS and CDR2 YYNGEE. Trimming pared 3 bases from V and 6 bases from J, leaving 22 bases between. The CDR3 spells CASSEPRNPQVPANVLTF. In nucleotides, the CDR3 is TGTGCCAGCAGCGAACCACGAAATCCTCAGGTACCGGCCAACGTCCTGACTTTC.

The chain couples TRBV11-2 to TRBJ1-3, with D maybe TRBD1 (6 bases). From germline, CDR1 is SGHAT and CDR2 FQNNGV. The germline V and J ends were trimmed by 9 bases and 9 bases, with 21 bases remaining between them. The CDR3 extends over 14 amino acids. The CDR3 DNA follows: TGTGCCAGTACCAAGTTGGGACACGGCATCACCATATATTTT. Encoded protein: CASTKLGHGITIYF.

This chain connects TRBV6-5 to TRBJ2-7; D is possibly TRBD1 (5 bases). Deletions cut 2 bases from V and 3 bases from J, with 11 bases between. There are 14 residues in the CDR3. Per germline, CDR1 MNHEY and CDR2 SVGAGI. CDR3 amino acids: CASSYTRQSYEQYF. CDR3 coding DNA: TGTGCCAGCAGTTACACCAGACAGAGCTACGAGCAGTACTTC.

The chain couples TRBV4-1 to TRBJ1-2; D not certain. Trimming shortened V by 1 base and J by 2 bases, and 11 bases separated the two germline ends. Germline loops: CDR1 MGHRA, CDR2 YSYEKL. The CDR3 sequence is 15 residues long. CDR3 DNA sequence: TGCGCCAGCAGCCAAGGGGCCGATTTGAACTATGGCTACACCTTC. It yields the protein CASSQGADLNYGYTF.